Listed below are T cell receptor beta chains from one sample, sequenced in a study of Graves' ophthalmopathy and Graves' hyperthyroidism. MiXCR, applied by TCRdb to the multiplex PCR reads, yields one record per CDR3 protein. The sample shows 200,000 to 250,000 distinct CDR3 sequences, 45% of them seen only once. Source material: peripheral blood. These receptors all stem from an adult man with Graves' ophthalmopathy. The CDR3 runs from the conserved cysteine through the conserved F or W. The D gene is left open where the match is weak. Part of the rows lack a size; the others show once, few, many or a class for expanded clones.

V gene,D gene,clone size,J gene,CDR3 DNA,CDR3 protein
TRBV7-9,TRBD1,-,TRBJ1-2,TGTGCCAGCAGCCTCCGGGACAGGGGCTATGGCTACACCTTC,CASSLRDRGYGYTF
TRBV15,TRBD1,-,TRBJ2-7,TGTGCCACCAGCAAAGGGACAGGGGCCTACTACGAGCAGTACTTC,CATSKGTGAYYEQYF
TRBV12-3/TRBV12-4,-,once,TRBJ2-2,TGTGCCAGCAGGGGCCCGGCGGGCACCGGGGAGCTGTTTTTT,CASRGPAGTGELFF
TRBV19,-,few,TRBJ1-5,TGTGCCAGTAGTAGTTACGGAGATTATAGCAATCAGCCCCAGCATTTT,CASSSYGDYSNQPQHF
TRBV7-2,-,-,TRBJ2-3,TGTGCCAGCAGCTTTAGGTTGGGGGAGACAGATACGCAGTATTTT,CASSFRLGETDTQYF
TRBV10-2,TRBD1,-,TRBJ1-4,TGTGCCAGCAGCCTCACGGCAGGGGGAGGAGAAAAACTGTTTTTT,CASSLTAGGGEKLFF
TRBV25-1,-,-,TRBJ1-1,TGTGCCAGCAGTGATGTGGGCCTGAGCACTGAAGCTTTCTTT,CASSDVGLSTEAFF
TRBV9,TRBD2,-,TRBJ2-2,TGTGCCAGCAGCCCCGGGGGGGGGGCCGGGGAGCTGTTTTTT,CASSPGGGAGELFF
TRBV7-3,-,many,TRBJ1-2,TGTGCCAGCAGCCTAGACAGGCACCGGGGCTACACCTTC,CASSLDRHRGYTF
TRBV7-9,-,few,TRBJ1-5,TGTGCCAGCAGCTTCGCTGCCACCCTCACCCAGCATTTT,CASSFAATLTQHF
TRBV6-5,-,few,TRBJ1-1,TGTGCCAGCAGCGGACCGACAGAGAACACTGAAGCTTTCTTT,CASSGPTENTEAFF
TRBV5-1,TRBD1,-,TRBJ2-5,TGCGCCAGCAGCTCGACAGGGGGCGTGGAGACCCAGTACTTC,CASSSTGGVETQYF
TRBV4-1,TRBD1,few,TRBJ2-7,TGCGCCAGCAGCCTGACAGGGGTCTACGAGCAGTACTTC,CASSLTGVYEQYF
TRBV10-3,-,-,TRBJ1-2,TGTGCCAGCTCCTTAGACAGGCGAGGCTACACCTTC,CASSLDRRGYTF
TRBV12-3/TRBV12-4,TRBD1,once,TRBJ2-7,TGTGCCAGCCTTGGCAGGGGGCAGAGGGAGCAGTACTTC,CASLGRGQREQYF
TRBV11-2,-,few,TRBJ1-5,TGTGCCAGCAGCTTAGACGGGGTGCGCAATCAGCCCCAGCATTTT,CASSLDGVRNQPQHF
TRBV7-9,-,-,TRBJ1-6,TGTGCCAGCAGTATGGGGCTGCCAAATTCACCCCTCCACTTT,CASSMGLPNSPLHF
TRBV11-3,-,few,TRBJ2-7,TGTGCCAGCAGCCTAACGGCGGACGAGCAGTACTTC,CASSLTADEQYF
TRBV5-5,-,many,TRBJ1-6,TGTGCCAGCAGCTTGGCCAGTCAGGGCAATTCACCCCTCCACTTT,CASSLASQGNSPLHF
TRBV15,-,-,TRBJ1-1,TGTGCCACCAGTACCCGTGTTAACACTGAAGCTTTCTTT,CATSTRVNTEAFF
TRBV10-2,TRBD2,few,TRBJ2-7,TGCGCCAGCAGTGAAGGTAGCGGGAGTCTCTACGAGCAGTACTTC,CASSEGSGSLYEQYF
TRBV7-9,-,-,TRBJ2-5,TGTGCCAGCAGCCCGTCTTGGGACGGGAAAGAGACCCAGTACTTC,CASSPSWDGKETQYF
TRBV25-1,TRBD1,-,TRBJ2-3,TGTGCCAGCAGTGACTCGACTTACAGGGGAGTAACAGATACGCAGTATTTT,CASSDSTYRGVTDTQYF
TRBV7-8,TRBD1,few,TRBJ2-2,TGTGCCAGCAGCCCCGACCCCTATACAGGGGGCCTTGGGAAGGACGGGGAGCTGTTTTTT,CASSPDPYTGGLGKDGELFF
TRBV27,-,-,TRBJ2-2,TGTGCCAGCTCACCACTCTGGGACGGCTACACCGGGGAGCTGTTTTTT,CASSPLWDGYTGELFF
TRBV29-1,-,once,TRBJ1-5,TGCAGCGTGCGGAGGACGGATTCTAGCAATCAGCCCCAGCATTTT,CSVRRTDSSNQPQHF
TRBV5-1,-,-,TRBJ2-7,TGCGCCAGTACACCGGGAACCGACTACTACGAGCAGTACTTC,CASTPGTDYYEQYF
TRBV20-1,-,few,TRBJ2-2,TGCAGTGCAGACGGCGCCGGGGGGGAGCTGTTTTTT,CSADGAGGELFF
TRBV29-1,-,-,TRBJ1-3,TGCAGCGTTGATACTAGCGGGAGGAAGACCATATATTTT,CSVDTSGRKTIYF
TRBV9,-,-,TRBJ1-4,TGTGCCAGCAGCGGCCGCGGGACAACTAATGAAAAACTGTTTTTT,CASSGRGTTNEKLFF
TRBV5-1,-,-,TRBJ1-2,TGCGCCAGCAGCTTGCAAGGGGTGAGCGGCTATGGCTACACCTTC,CASSLQGVSGYGYTF
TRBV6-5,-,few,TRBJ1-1,TGTGCCAGCGTAAACAGGAACACTGAAGCTTTCTTT,CASVNRNTEAFF
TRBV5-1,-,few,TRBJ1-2,TGCGCCAGCAGCTTGAGTGAGGGAAACTATGGCTACACCTTC,CASSLSEGNYGYTF
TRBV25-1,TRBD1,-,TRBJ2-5,TGTGCCAGCCTTACAGGGACAGGGCAAGAGACCCAGTACTTC,CASLTGTGQETQYF
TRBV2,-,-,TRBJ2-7,TGTGCCAGCAGTGAACGTCAGTCGTTCTACGAGCAGTACTTC,CASSERQSFYEQYF
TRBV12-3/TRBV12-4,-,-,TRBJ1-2,TGTGCCAGCAGTTTATCAGGGGACAACTATGGCTACACCTTC,CASSLSGDNYGYTF
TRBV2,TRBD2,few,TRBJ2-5,TGTGCCAGCAGCACCCCAGAACTAGCGGGGGTCGATGAGACCCAGTACTTC,CASSTPELAGVDETQYF
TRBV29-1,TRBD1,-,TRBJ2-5,TGCAGCGTTTCTGGGGGACAGGGGGCAGGGGAGACCCAGTACTTC,CSVSGGQGAGETQYF
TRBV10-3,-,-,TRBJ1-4,TGTGCCATCAGTGAGTCGATGGGCCGAGGGGAAAAACTGTTTTTT,CAISESMGRGEKLFF
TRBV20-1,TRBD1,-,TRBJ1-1,TGCAGTGCTAGAGATCGAGATGGGACAGGGTTTGCTGAAGCTTTCTTT,CSARDRDGTGFAEAFF
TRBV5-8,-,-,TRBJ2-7,TGTGCCAGCAGCTCAATGGGGCCGACAGACGAGCAGTACTTC,CASSSMGPTDEQYF
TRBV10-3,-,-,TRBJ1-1,TGTGCCATCAGTGAAGATGGGGACACTGAAGCTTTCTTT,CAISEDGDTEAFF
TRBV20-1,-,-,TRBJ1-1,TGCAGTGCTAGAGAAGGGGGCACTGAAGCTTTCTTT,CSAREGGTEAFF
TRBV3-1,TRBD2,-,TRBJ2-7,TGTGCCAGCAGCCAACCGGGAGGGAGGAAACTTGACGAGCAGTACTTC,CASSQPGGRKLDEQYF
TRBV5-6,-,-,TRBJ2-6,TGTGCCAGCAGTCTGCCCGGACGGCGCTCTGGGGCCAACGTCCTGGCTTTC,CASSLPGRRSGANVLAF
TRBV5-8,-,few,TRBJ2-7,TGTGCCAGCAGCCCGAACGCCTACGAGCAGTACTTC,CASSPNAYEQYF
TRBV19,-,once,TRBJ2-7,TGTGCCAGTAGTATAGATCTAGCGGAGGGGGGCGAGCAGTACTTC,CASSIDLAEGGEQYF
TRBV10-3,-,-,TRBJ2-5,TGTGCCAGCAGTTGCGGGACTGCTCAAGAGACCCAGTACTTC,CASSCGTAQETQYF
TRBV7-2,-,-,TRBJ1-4,TGTGCCAGCAGCTCTCCAGGGGTTCCGGGTGAAAAACTGTTTTTT,CASSSPGVPGEKLFF
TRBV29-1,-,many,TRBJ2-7,TGCAGCGTCCTTGGGACCAGGGGCGAGCAGTACTTC,CSVLGTRGEQYF
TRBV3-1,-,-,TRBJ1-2,TGTGCCAGCAGCCAACGCCCCGGGAATAACTATGGCTACACCTTC,CASSQRPGNNYGYTF